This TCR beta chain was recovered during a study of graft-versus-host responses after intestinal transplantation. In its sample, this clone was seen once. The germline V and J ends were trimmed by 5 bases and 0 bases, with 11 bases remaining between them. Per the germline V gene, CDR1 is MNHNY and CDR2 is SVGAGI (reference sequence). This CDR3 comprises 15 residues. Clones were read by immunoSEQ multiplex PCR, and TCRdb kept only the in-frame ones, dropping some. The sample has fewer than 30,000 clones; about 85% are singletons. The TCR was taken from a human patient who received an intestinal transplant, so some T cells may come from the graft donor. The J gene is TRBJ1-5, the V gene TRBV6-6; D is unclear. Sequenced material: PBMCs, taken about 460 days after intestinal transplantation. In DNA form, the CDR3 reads TGTGCCAGCAGTGAGCCGGGCCCTAGCAATCAGCCCCAGCATTTT. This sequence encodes CASSEPGPSNQPQHF.